The 3 T cell receptor beta chains given below trace back to one sample, sequenced in a study of blood T cell repertoires in COVID-19. TCRdb's table, derived via immunoSEQ multiplex PCR, lists solely in-frame clones and lacks some. The data show around 260,000 clones, roughly 92% seen once. Sequenced input: peripheral blood. Source of these receptors: a woman in her 30s with COVID-19, enrolled during active disease.

V usage is TRBV19 and J usage is TRBJ1-5; 8 positions agree with TRBD1. The CDR3 extends over 17 amino acids. Germline lookup yields CDR1 LNHDA and CDR2 SQIVND (reference sequence). V trimming: 1 base; J trimming: 7 bases; junction bases outside the gene matches: 12. This CDR3 reads CASSIGTAGGLWQPQHF. The CDR3 nucleotides are TGTGCCAGTAGTATAGGAACGGCAGGGGGCCTCTGGCAGCCCCAGCATTTT.

The genes are TRBV18 and TRBJ1-5; D call uncertain. CDR3 length: 13 amino acids. Germline V gives CDR1 KGHSH, CDR2 LQKENI. V lost 1 base to trimming and J lost 7 bases, with 8 bases between them. The CDR3 nucleotides are TGTGCCAGCTCACCACAGAGGGAACAGCCCCAGCATTTT. It codes for CASSPQREQPQHF. The full variable domain, its missing parts supplied by reference TRBV18 and TRBJ1-5, is NAGVMQNPRHLVRRRGQEARLRCSPMKGHSHVYWYRQLPEEGLKFMVYLQKENIIDESGMPKERFSAEFPKEGPSILRIQQVVRGDSAAYFCASSPQREQPQHFGDGTRLSIL.

The rearrangement links TRBV19 to TRBJ2-2; 7 bases are shared with TRBD1. The length of the CDR3 is 14 residues. In germline, CDR1 is LNHDA, CDR2 SQIVND (reference sequence). Trimming took 6 bases from V and 6 from J; bases not matched to a gene: 7. Here the CDR3 reads CASSRRQGPGELFF. DNA of the CDR3: TGTGCCAGTAGCCGACGACAGGGTCCCGGGGAGCTGTTTTTT. The full variable domain, rest sourced from reference TRBV19 and TRBJ2-2, is DGGITQSPKYLFRKEGQNVTLSCEQNLNHDAMYWYRQDPGQGLRLIYYSQIVNDFQKGDIAEGYSVSREKKESFPLTVTSAQKNPTAFYLCASSRRQGPGELFFGEGSRLTVL.